These 6 T cell receptor beta chains came from one sample sequenced in a study of blood T cell repertoires in COVID-19. TCRdb's copy holds only in-frame clones and misses some; the assay was immunoSEQ multiplex PCR. The sample includes just over 300,000 clones, about 91% of them seen just once. The sequencing sample was made of PBMCs or T cells enriched from blood (not recorded which). All receptors derive from a woman between 40 and 55 years old who had recovered from COVID-19.

This chain uses TRBV7-8 with TRBJ2-1; 7 bases agree with TRBD1. Germline V lookup: CDR1 SGHVS, CDR2 FQNEAQ. Trimming cost V 4 bases and J 7 bases; bases outside gene matches: 10. CDR3 length: 15 residues. CDR3 protein: CASSSRGQAWNEQFF. The DNA for the CDR3 is TGTGCCAGCAGCTCAAGAGGACAGGCATGGAATGAGCAGTTCTTC.

The gene calls are TRBV2 and TRBJ1-2, with 7 bases that match TRBD1. Germline lookup yields CDR1 SNHLY and CDR2 FYNNEI. With V trimmed by 8 bases and J by 1 base, 4 bases remained unmatched. This CDR3 region has 13 residues. CDR3: CASAGQVNYGYTF. The CDR3, as DNA: TGTGCCAGCGCTGGACAGGTTAACTATGGCTACACCTTC. The full variable domain, in which reference TRBV2 and TRBJ1-2 provide the parts outside the CDR3, is EPEVTQTPSHQVTQMGQEVILRCVPISNHLYFYWYRQILGQKVEFLVSFYNNEISEKSEIFDDQFSVERPDGSNFTLKIRSTKLEDSAMYFCASAGQVNYGYTFGSGTRLTVV.

The rearrangement uses TRBV15 and TRBJ2-1, with 7 bases that match TRBD1. Germline CDR1 is LNHNV and CDR2 is YYDKDF (reference sequence). The CDR3 spans 17 residues. The V gene end was trimmed by 0 bases and the J gene end by 7 bases; junction bases not matched to a gene: 12. Here the CDR3 DNA reads TGTGCCACCAGCAGAGATGTGGGCGAGGGGGCAAGAAATGAGCAGTTCTTC. It translates to CATSRDVGEGARNEQFF.

V and J are TRBV29-1 and TRBJ2-7, with 8 bases that match TRBD2. This CDR3 contains 14 residues. The V gene end was trimmed by 5 bases and the J gene end by 0 bases; junction bases not matched to a gene: 6. Germline V gene lookup returns CDR1 SQVTM and CDR2 ANQGSEA. The CDR3 region is CSVLSGDSSYEQYF. The CDR3 nucleotides read TGCAGCGTTCTTAGCGGGGATAGCTCCTACGAGCAGTACTTC.

This clone was seen only a few times. The chain combines TRBV11-1 with TRBJ1-1; D remains ambiguous. CDR1 and CDR2 from the germline V gene are SGHAT and FQDESV (reference sequence). This CDR3 is built from 14 residues. V was shortened by 5 bases and J by 0 bases, with 10 bases between the two germline ends. CDR3 coding DNA: TGTGCCAGCAGCCGCACGCTAGTGAACACTGAAGCTTTCTTT. As protein: CASSRTLVNTEAFF.

This chain joins TRBV3-1 (or the pseudogene TRBV3-2) and TRBJ2-1; 10 bases line up with TRBD2. Germline V gene sequence: CDR1 LGHDT, CDR2 YNNKEL (reference sequence). The trim removed 0 bases at V and 6 bases at J, leaving 11 bases unmatched. This CDR3 is 18 amino acids long. CDR3 coding DNA: TGTGCCAGCAGCCAAGATCAAACTAGCGGGGTGGTGTTCAATGAGCAGTTCTTC. Its translation: CASSQDQTSGVVFNEQFF.